One sample yielded the 26 T cell receptor beta chains listed below, sequenced in a study of blood T cell repertoires in COVID-19. Libraries were prepared by immunoSEQ multiplex PCR; TCRdb keeps only in-frame clonotypes and omits some of them. The sample shows some 110,000 clones, about 75% of them seen only once. The sequenced material came from peripheral blood. The receptor set was obtained from a woman in her sixties or seventies with acute or convalescent COVID-19.

The rearrangement links TRBV15 to TRBJ1-1, with TRBD1 as a possible D gene (5 bases). Germline values: CDR1 LNHNV, CDR2 YYDKDF (reference sequence). The CDR3 has 16 residues. V lost 0 bases and J 1 base, leaving 12 bases between the germline ends. CDR3 in DNA: TGTGCCACCAGCAGAGATATCAGGGTGTGGAACACTGAAGCTTTCTTT. This sequence encodes CATSRDIRVWNTEAFF. Using reference TRBV15 and TRBJ1-1 for the parts outside the CDR3, the full variable domain is DAMVIQNPRYQVTQFGKPVTLSCSQTLNHNVMYWYQQKSSQAPKLLFHYYDKDFNNEADTPDNFQSRRPNTSFCFLDIRSPGLGDTAMYLCATSRDIRVWNTEAFFGQGTRLTVV.

The chain has TRBV2 and TRBJ2-7; the D gene is possibly TRBD2 (5 bases). Germline V gives CDR1 SNHLY, CDR2 FYNNEI. V dropped 7 bases and J dropped 7 bases, with 20 bases sitting between them. This CDR3 spans 14 amino acids. The CDR3 sequence is CASNLWGTSGEQYF. CDR3 in DNA: TGTGCCAGCAACCTATGGGGAACTTCGGGGGAGCAGTACTTC.

The CDR3 loop is CASSLEPLGSPLHF. CDR3 nucleotides: TGTGCCAGCAGCTTAGAGCCCCTCGGGTCGCCCCTCCACTTT. V gene TRBV11-2 combines with J gene TRBJ1-6; no clear D. V was shortened by 0 bases and J by 13 bases, with 13 bases between the two germline ends. Per germline, CDR1 SGHAT and CDR2 FQNNGV. This CDR3 spans 14 amino acids.

The table lists this clone with a count of one. J is TRBJ2-1 and V is TRBV3-1 (or the pseudogene TRBV3-2); perhaps TRBD1 as D (6 bases). The V end lost 3 bases, the J end lost 8 bases, and 14 bases lay between the germline ends. The CDR3 has 14 amino acids. Germline V lookup: CDR1 LGHDT, CDR2 YNNKEL (reference sequence). DNA for the CDR3: TGTGCCAGCAGCCACGGGACACGGACCGATGAGCAGTTCTTC. This gives the protein CASSHGTRTDEQFF.

The CDR3 DNA reads TGTGCCAGCAGCCAGGACATAAGCTCTGGGGCCAACGTCCTGACTTTC. Protein: CASSQDISSGANVLTF. V is TRBV2 and J is TRBJ2-6, with a tentative D call TRBD1 (5 bases). The CDR3 extends over 16 amino acids. The germline V gene encodes CDR1 SNHLY and CDR2 FYNNEI. V lost 6 bases to trimming and J lost 0 bases, with 12 bases between them. The full variable domain, its missing parts supplied by reference TRBV2 and TRBJ2-6, is EPEVTQTPSHQVTQMGQEVILRCVPISNHLYFYWYRQILGQKVEFLVSFYNNEISEKSEIFDDQFSVERPDGSNFTLKIRSTKLEDSAMYFCASSQDISSGANVLTFGAGSRLTVL.

Here the CDR3 reads CASSENGGGAGTDTQYF. The CDR3 DNA reads TGTGCCAGCAGTGAAAATGGCGGGGGGGCCGGCACAGATACGCAGTATTTT. V is TRBV6-1 and J is TRBJ2-3; 9 bases are shared with TRBD2. The ends lost 2 bases at V and 1 base at J; junction bases unmatched: 7. This CDR3 is built from 17 residues. The germline gives CDR1 MNHNS, CDR2 SASEGT.

CDR3 region: CASSDPGQTTDTQYF. As DNA, the CDR3 is TGCGCCAGCAGCGACCCGGGACAGACCACAGATACGCAGTATTTT. The rearrangement links TRBV10-1 to TRBJ2-3; the match to TRBD1 covers 7 bases. CDR1 and CDR2 (germline): WNHNN, SYGVQD (reference sequence). The V gene end was trimmed by 6 bases and the J gene end by 2 bases; junction bases not matched to a gene: 8. The CDR3 length is 15 residues.

This clone was seen only once. The chain couples TRBV3-1 (or the pseudogene TRBV3-2) to TRBJ2-2; the match to TRBD1 covers 9 bases. This CDR3 is 14 amino acids long. The junction had 5 bases not matched to a gene; V was cut back by 6 bases and J by 6 bases. Per the germline V gene, CDR1 is LGHDT and CDR2 is YNNKEL (reference sequence). CDR3 sequence: CASRLRQGAGELFF. The CDR3 DNA follows: TGTGCCAGCAGACTCAGACAGGGGGCCGGGGAGCTGTTTTTT.

This chain connects TRBV7-9 to TRBJ2-1; 8 positions agree with TRBD2. This CDR3 is built from 18 residues. V shed 0 bases and J 6 bases; nucleotides not matched to a gene: 13. Germline CDR1 and CDR2: SEHNR and FQNEAQ (reference sequence). CDR3 region: CASSLARGGLVESNEQFF. CDR3 nucleotide sequence: TGTGCCAGCAGCTTAGCGAGGGGGGGACTAGTTGAAAGCAATGAGCAGTTCTTC.

This sequence joins TRBV28 and TRBJ1-2; 7 bases match TRBD1. CDR3 length: 14 residues. Germline values: CDR1 MDHEN, CDR2 SYDVKM. The V segment lost 5 bases and the J segment 8 bases; nucleotides outside the gene matches: 11. In nucleotides, the CDR3 is TGTGCCAGCAGTGGTGAGAGGACAGGCCGGGGCTACACCTTC. It encodes CASSGERTGRGYTF.

This clone was seen only a few times. The chain is built from TRBV9 and TRBJ1-6, with 7 bases aligning to TRBD1. The CDR3 totals 15 residues. Germline CDR1 is SGDLS and CDR2 is YYNGEE. Unmatched junction bases numbered 5, after V lost 2 bases and J lost 6 bases. CDR3 amino acids: CASSVRTGSNSPLHF. The CDR3 nucleotides read TGTGCCAGCAGCGTTCGGACAGGTAGTAATTCACCCCTCCACTTT.

With respect to this clone: A read error is possible here, since a much larger clone lies one base away. The J gene is TRBJ2-7, the V gene TRBV28; TRBD1 matches at 8 bases. CDR1 is MDHEN, CDR2 SYDVKM, per germline. This CDR3 contains 13 residues. J was trimmed by 3 bases and V by 3 bases; bases with no gene match: 1. Here the CDR3 DNA reads TGTGCCAGCAGTTTCGACAGGGGCTACGAGCAGTACTTC. This encodes CASSFDRGYEQYF.

This clone was detected once. This chain joins TRBV29-1 and TRBJ2-7; D ambiguous. The CDR3 sequence is 11 residues long. With 4 bases removed from V and 3 bases from J, the gap between germline ends came to 7 bases. The V gene's germline CDR1 is SQVTM and CDR2 ANQGSEA. The DNA for the CDR3 is TGCAGCGTTGGAGTCCTCTACGAGCAGTACTTC. It specifies CSVGVLYEQYF.

The table lists this clone with a few counts. This rearrangement joins TRBV11-2 to TRBJ2-2; 9 bases agree with TRBD2. This CDR3 has 15 residues. Trimming cost V 2 bases and J 5 bases; bases outside gene matches: 3. Germline V lookup: CDR1 SGHAT, CDR2 FQNNGV. DNA of the CDR3: TGTGCCAGCAGCTTATCCGCGGGGGGGACCGGGGAGCTGTTTTTT. Translated: CASSLSAGGTGELFF. The whole variable domain, filled in from reference TRBV11-2 and TRBJ2-2, reads EAGVAQSPRYKIIEKRQSVAFWCNPISGHATLYWYQQILGQGPKLLIQFQNNGVVDDSQLPKDRFSAERLKGVDSTLKIQPAKLEDSAVYLCASSLSAGGTGELFFGEGSRLTVL.

CDR3 sequence reads: CASSLGLAGVFVEQFF. The CDR3 coding sequence is TGTGCCAGCAGCTTAGGGTTAGCGGGGGTATTTGTTGAGCAGTTCTTC. The J gene is TRBJ2-1, the V gene TRBV7-9; 9 bases match TRBD2. Per the germline V gene, CDR1 is SEHNR and CDR2 is FQNEAQ (reference sequence). With 1 base clipped from V and 9 bases from J, the junction kept 10 bases outside the gene matches. This CDR3 is 16 amino acids long.

This rearrangement joins TRBV2 to TRBJ1-2; D is undetermined. The V end lost 5 bases, the J end lost 4 bases, and 8 bases lay between the germline ends. CDR1 and CDR2 (germline): SNHLY, FYNNEI. This CDR3 spans 12 amino acids. CDR3 sequence: CASSRETYGYTF. The CDR3, as DNA: TGTGCCAGCAGTCGGGAGACCTATGGCTACACCTTC.

This clone has more than one count but fewer than ten. The chain is built from TRBV4-1 and TRBJ2-5; TRBD1 is a possible D gene (5 bases). The germline V gene has CDR1 MGHRA and CDR2 YSYEKL. V dropped 0 bases and J dropped 4 bases, with 15 bases sitting between them. This CDR3 is 16 amino acids long. This CDR3 is CASSQDPPGIGETQYF. The CDR3 DNA follows: TGCGCCAGCAGCCAAGATCCTCCAGGGATTGGAGAGACCCAGTACTTC.

This clone showed up just a few times. This sample also contains other DNA sequences that code for the same CDR3. J is TRBJ1-1 and V is TRBV18, with TRBD1 identical over 7 bases. Germline trimming cut 6 bases from V and 3 bases from J; bases unmatched to any gene: 4. The germline CDR1 and CDR2 sequences are KGHSH and LQKENI. CDR3 length: 13 residues. The chain's CDR3 is CASSPQGDTEAFF. The CDR3 DNA sequence: TGTGCCAGCTCTCCCCAGGGGGACACTGAAGCTTTCTTT. The full variable domain, with the rest looked up from reference TRBV18 and TRBJ1-1, is NAGVMQNPRHLVRRRGQEARLRCSPMKGHSHVYWYRQLPEEGLKFMVYLQKENIIDESGMPKERFSAEFPKEGPSILRIQQVVRGDSAAYFCASSPQGDTEAFFGQGTRLTVV.

The CDR3 spells CATTGGLGNTEAFF. The CDR3 nucleotides are TGCGCCACCACAGGGGGTCTCGGAAACACTGAAGCTTTCTTT. The genes are TRBV5-1 and TRBJ1-1; 8 bases match TRBD1. This CDR3 has 14 residues. Germline V gives CDR1 SGHRS, CDR2 YFSETQ. V trimming: 9 bases; J trimming: 2 bases; junction bases outside the gene matches: 9. Variable domain in full (rest from reference TRBV5-1 and TRBJ1-1): KAGVTQTPRYLIKTRGQQVTLSCSPISGHRSVSWYQQTPGQGLQFLFEYFSETQRNKGNFPGRFSGRQFSNSRSEMNVSTLELGDSALYLCATTGGLGNTEAFFGQGTRLTVV.

This clone occurred once. The rearrangement links TRBV5-1 to TRBJ1-2; possibly TRBD1 for D (5 bases). With 4 bases removed from V and 4 bases from J, the gap between germline ends came to 11 bases. The CDR3 sequence is 13 residues long. The germline V gene encodes CDR1 SGHRS and CDR2 YFSETQ. The CDR3 loop reads CASSHDSFYGYTF. CDR3 in DNA: TGCGCCAGCAGCCACGACAGCTTCTATGGCTACACCTTC.

This chain links TRBV6-5 with TRBJ2-5; perhaps TRBD2 as D (5 bases). CDR3 length: 13 residues. V gave up 7 bases and J gave up 5 bases, with 14 bases separating them. The germline gives CDR1 MNHEY, CDR2 SVGAGI. The CDR3 DNA sequence: TGTGCCAGCACCGTGCCCGGCGGGGAGACCCAGTACTTC. Translating it yields CASTVPGGETQYF.

This clone appeared a few times. J is TRBJ2-7 and V is TRBV6-1; 9 bases line up with TRBD1. V lost 3 bases, J lost 5 bases, and 5 bases stayed unmatched. The CDR3 extends over 14 amino acids. Germline V CDR1 and CDR2: MNHNS, SASEGT. CDR3 loop: CASSELTGGDEQYF. The CDR3, as DNA: TGTGCCAGCAGTGAGTTGACAGGGGGGGACGAGCAGTACTTC.

This clone was detected a few times. This rearrangement joins TRBV10-2 to TRBJ1-1; D remains unclear. V was pared by 6 bases and J by 4 bases, with 9 bases between. Germline values: CDR1 WSHSY, CDR2 SAAADI. The CDR3 spans 12 residues. The CDR3 nucleotides read TGCGCCAGCAGGGACTCAAGCACTGAAGCTTTCTTT. This codes for CASRDSSTEAFF.

The chain couples TRBV27 to TRBJ1-5; 7 bases align to TRBD1. The CDR3 consists of 14 residues. Trimming took 3 bases from V and 2 from J; bases not matched to a gene: 1. Germline lookup yields CDR1 MNHEY and CDR2 SMNVEV (reference sequence). In DNA form, the CDR3 reads TGTGCCAGCAGTTTTAGGGGGCGCAATCAGCCCCAGCATTTT. It yields the protein CASSFRGRNQPQHF.

V and J are TRBV12-3 or TRBV12-4 and TRBJ2-1; D unclear. The CDR3 is made up of 11 amino acids. V lost 6 bases to trimming and J lost 4 bases, with 4 bases between them. CDR3 bases: TGTGCCAGCAGACAGTACAATGAGCAGTTCTTC. Amino acid sequence: CASRQYNEQFF.

The chain employs TRBV5-1 and TRBJ2-2; D not certain. V gave up 1 base and J gave up 2 bases, with 9 bases separating them. This CDR3 has 15 amino acids. CDR1 and CDR2 (germline): SGHRS, YFSETQ. The DNA of the CDR3 is TGCGCCAGCAGCTTGAGGCAGGTTAACACCGGGGAGCTGTTTTTT. Translation: CASSLRQVNTGELFF.